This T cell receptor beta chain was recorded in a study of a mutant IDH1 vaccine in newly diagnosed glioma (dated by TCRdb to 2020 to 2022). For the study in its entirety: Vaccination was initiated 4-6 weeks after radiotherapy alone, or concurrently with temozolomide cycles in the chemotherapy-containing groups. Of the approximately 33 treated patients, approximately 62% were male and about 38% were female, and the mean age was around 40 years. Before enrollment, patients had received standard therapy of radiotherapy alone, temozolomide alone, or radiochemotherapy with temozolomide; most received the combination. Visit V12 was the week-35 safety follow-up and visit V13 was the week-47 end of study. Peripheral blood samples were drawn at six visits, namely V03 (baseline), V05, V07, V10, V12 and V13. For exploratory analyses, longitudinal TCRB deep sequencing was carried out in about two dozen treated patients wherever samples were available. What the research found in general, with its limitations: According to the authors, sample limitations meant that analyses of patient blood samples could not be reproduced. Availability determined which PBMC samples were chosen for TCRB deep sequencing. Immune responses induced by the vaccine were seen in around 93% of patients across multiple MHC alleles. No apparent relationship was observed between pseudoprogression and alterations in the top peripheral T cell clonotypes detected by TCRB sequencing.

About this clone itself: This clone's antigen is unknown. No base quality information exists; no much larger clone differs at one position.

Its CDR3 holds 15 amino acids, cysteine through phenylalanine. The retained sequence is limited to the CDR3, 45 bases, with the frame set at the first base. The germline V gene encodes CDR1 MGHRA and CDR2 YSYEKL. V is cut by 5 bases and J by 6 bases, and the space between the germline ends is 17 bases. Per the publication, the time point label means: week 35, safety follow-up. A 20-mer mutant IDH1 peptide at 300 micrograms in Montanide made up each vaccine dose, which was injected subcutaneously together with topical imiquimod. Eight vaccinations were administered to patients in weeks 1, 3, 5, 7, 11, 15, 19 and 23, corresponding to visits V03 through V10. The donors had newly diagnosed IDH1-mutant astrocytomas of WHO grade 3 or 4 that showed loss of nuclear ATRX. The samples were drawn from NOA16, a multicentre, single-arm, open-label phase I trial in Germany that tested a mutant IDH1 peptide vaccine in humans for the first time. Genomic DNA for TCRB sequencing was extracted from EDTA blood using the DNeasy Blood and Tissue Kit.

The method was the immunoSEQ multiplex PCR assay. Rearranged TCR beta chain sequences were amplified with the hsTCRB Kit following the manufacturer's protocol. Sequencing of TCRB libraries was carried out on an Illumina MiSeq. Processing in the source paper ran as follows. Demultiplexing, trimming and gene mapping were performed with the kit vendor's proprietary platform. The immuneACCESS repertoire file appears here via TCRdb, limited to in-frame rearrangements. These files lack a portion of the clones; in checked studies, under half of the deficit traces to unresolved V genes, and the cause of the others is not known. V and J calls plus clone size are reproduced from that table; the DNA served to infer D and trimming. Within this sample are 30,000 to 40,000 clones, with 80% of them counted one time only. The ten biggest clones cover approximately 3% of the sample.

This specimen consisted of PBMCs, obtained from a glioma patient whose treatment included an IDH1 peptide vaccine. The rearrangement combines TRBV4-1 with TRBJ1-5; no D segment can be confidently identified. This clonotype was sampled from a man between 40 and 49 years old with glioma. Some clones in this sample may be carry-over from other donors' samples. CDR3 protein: CASSVQRHPGQPQHF. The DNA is TGCGCCAGCAGCGTTCAACGGCACCCGGGTCAGCCCCAGCATTTT.